Sequencing of this T cell receptor beta chain was carried out in a study of T cells after yellow fever vaccination. Whole-study context: SMART-Seq v4 Ultra Low Input prepared libraries from low-cell fractions.

Study findings and constraints: It was the secondary response that reached its peak faster, day 5 versus 15, but it was weaker. Booster sampling recovered most clones from primary vaccination (approximately 97% CD4, 80% to 90% CD8).

A universal primer site and UMIs were added as TCR cDNA was made by 5'RACE template switching. TCRdb redid the calling of the 5' RACE reads with MiXCR, one entry per CDR3 protein. The profile shows 400,000 or so distinct CDR3 sequences, about 9.9% of them singletons. The V end lost 3 bases, the J end lost 4 bases, and 13 bases lay between the germline ends. This CDR3 has 15 residues. CDR1 and CDR2 (germline): MNHEY, SVGAGI. This clonotype came up a few times. Its antigen is not known. The material sequenced was PBMCs, taken on the day of the first yellow fever vaccination. The J gene is TRBJ1-3, the V gene TRBV6-5; D possibly corresponds to TRBD1 (6 bases). The clonotype originates from a man between 18 and 35 years old who received the YFV17D yellow fever vaccine. As DNA, the CDR3 is TGTGCCAGCAGTTATGGGGGGCTCGGGGGAAACACCATATATTTT. Its protein product is CASSYGGLGGNTIYF.